Listed here are 22 T cell receptor beta chains from one sample, sequenced in a study of OX40 agonist ivuxolimab in advanced cancers. The assay was immunoSEQ multiplex PCR, and TCRdb's table has in-frame clones only and misses some. The data hold 70,000 to 75,000 clones, with around four fifths observed a single time. This specimen consisted of CD4+ or CD8+ T cells sorted from blood, obtained in a trial of the OX40 agonist ivuxolimab. The receptors originated from an adult with an advanced solid tumor such as melanoma, head and neck, liver or kidney cancer.

The gene calls are TRBV6-5 and TRBJ2-7; D might be TRBD2 (5 bases). Germline lookup yields CDR1 MNHEY and CDR2 SVGAGI. This CDR3 has 13 residues. V gave up 5 bases and J gave up 7 bases, with 15 bases separating them. The CDR3 spells CASSDEGGLEQYF. The DNA of the CDR3 is TGTGCCAGCAGTGACGAAGGCGGACTTGAGCAGTACTTC.

The chain has TRBV18 and TRBJ1-3, with D unresolved. The germline V gene encodes CDR1 KGHSH and CDR2 LQKENI. CDR3 length: 20 residues. With 1 base removed from V and 0 bases from J, the gap between germline ends came to 22 bases. This chain's CDR3 is CASSPRGLTTRAISGNTIYF. The CDR3 DNA is TGTGCCAGCTCACCACGAGGACTTACTACAAGGGCTATCTCTGGAAACACCATATATTTT.

This CDR3 is CASSGNNEQFF. The DNA of the CDR3 is TGTGCCAGCAGTGGTAACAATGAGCAGTTCTTC. The chain has TRBV6-6 and TRBJ2-1; D gene ambiguous. Germline V lookup: CDR1 MNHNY, CDR2 SVGAGI (reference sequence). The CDR3 is made up of 11 amino acids. V dropped 5 bases and J dropped 5 bases, with 4 bases sitting between them.

CDR3 sequence reads: CASSDSRRYGYTF. As DNA, the CDR3 is TGTGCCAGCAGTGACTCGAGACGCTATGGCTACACCTTC. The V gene is TRBV6-4, the J gene TRBJ1-2; no clear D gene. CDR3 length: 13 residues. The V end lost 0 bases, the J end lost 4 bases, and 6 bases lay between the germline ends. Germline values: CDR1 MRHNA, CDR2 SNTAGT.

V gene TRBV18 combines with J gene TRBJ2-7, with a weak D call TRBD1 (6 bases). Germline CDR1 and CDR2: KGHSH and LQKENI. The V gene lost 4 bases and the J gene lost 0 bases, with 16 bases spanning the gap. The CDR3 length is 16 residues. CDR3 in amino acids: CASSHNRAASSYEQYV. As DNA, the CDR3 is TGTGCCAGCTCACATAACAGGGCGGCGAGCTCCTACGAGCAGTACGTC.

Ten or more counts support this clone. The chain has TRBV29-1 and TRBJ1-5; D remains unclear. The CDR3 sequence is 13 residues long. Germline V gene lookup returns CDR1 SQVTM and CDR2 ANQGSEA. V was clipped by 1 base and J by 2 bases, with 6 bases between them. CDR3 protein: CSVEAGGNQPQHF. In nucleotides, the CDR3 is TGCAGCGTTGAAGCAGGCGGCAATCAGCCCCAGCATTTT.

This clone was counted once. This chain links TRBV7-2 with TRBJ2-7; 7 bases match TRBD1. The CDR3 length is 14 residues. V shed 5 bases, J shed 2 bases, and the junction held 6 bases outside the gene matches. Germline lookup yields CDR1 SGHTA and CDR2 FQGNSA. The CDR3 loop reads CASSRDRAAYEQYF. Here the CDR3 DNA reads TGTGCCAGCAGCCGGGACAGAGCAGCCTACGAGCAGTACTTC.

This clone came up a few times. V gene TRBV28 combines with J gene TRBJ1-2, with D perhaps matching TRBD1 (6 bases). There are 15 residues in the CDR3. Per the germline V gene, CDR1 is MDHEN and CDR2 is SYDVKM. V dropped 4 bases and J dropped 5 bases, with 17 bases sitting between them. CDR3 coding DNA: TGTGCCAGCAGTTCTACAGGGACGGGTGAATATGGCTACACCTTC. It is translated as CASSSTGTGEYGYTF.

Only a few counts were recorded for this clone. The chain has TRBV25-1 and TRBJ1-4; D ambiguous. This CDR3 contains 14 residues. CDR1 is MGHDK, CDR2 SYGVNS, per germline. Trimming removed 5 bases at V and 11 bases at J, with 18 bases between. The DNA of the CDR3 is TGTGCCAGCAGTCCGCGGGGAGATTTGGAGAAACTGTTTTTT. Amino acid sequence: CASSPRGDLEKLFF. Based on the CDR3 plus reference TRBV25-1 and TRBJ1-4, the full variable domain is EADIYQTPRYLVIGTGKKITLECSQTMGHDKMYWYQQDPGMELHLIHYSYGVNSTEKGDLSSESTVSRIRTEHFPLTLESARPSHTSQYLCASSPRGDLEKLFFGSGTQLSVL.

The V gene is TRBV28, the J gene TRBJ1-4; 8 nucleotides match TRBD1. V lost 2 bases and J lost 9; bases outside the gene matches: 5. The CDR3 extends over 14 amino acids. Germline-derived CDR1 and CDR2 are MDHEN and SYDVKM. Here the CDR3 DNA reads TGTGCCAGCAGTTTAGCAGGGGGCAAGAAAAAACTGTTTTTT. Protein sequence: CASSLAGGKKKLFF. Complete variable domain (other parts from reference TRBV28 and TRBJ1-4): DVKVTQSSRYLVKRTGEKVFLECVQDMDHENMFWYRQDPGLGLRLIYFSYDVKMKEKGDIPEGYSVSREKKERFSLILESASTNQTSMYLCASSLAGGKKKLFFGSGTQLSVL.

This clone has just a few counts. The chain uses TRBV4-2 and TRBJ2-2, with a weak D call TRBD2 (5 bases). V lost 6 bases to trimming and J lost 3 bases, with 14 bases between them. CDR3 length: 15 residues. The germline gives CDR1 LGHNA, CDR2 YNFKEQ. CDR3 sequence (DNA): TGTGCCAGCAGTGCACTTCTCGGGGACACCGGGGAGCTGTTTTTT. It codes for CASSALLGDTGELFF.

This sequence joins TRBV6-1 and TRBJ1-1, with TRBD1 as a possible D gene (5 bases). The length of the CDR3 is 13 residues. From germline, CDR1 is MNHNS and CDR2 SASEGT. Trimming took 6 bases from V and 1 from J, leaving 9 bases between them. CDR3 DNA: TGTGCCAGCAGGACAGCGAAGAACACTGAAGCTTTCTTT. The encoded protein is CASRTAKNTEAFF.

The J gene is TRBJ2-3, the V gene TRBV6-1; TRBD1 might be the D (6 bases). Germline values: CDR1 MNHNS, CDR2 SASEGT. This CDR3 is 16 amino acids long. The V end lost 3 bases, the J end lost 2 bases, and 15 bases lay between the germline ends. CDR3 DNA sequence: TGTGCCAGCAGTGAGCATTTACGACAGGACACAGATACGCAGTATTTT. This gives the protein CASSEHLRQDTDTQYF.

V gene TRBV28 combines with J gene TRBJ2-5; D is perhaps TRBD1 (7 bases). In germline, CDR1 is MDHEN, CDR2 SYDVKM. This CDR3 is built from 17 residues. Trimming took 3 bases from V and 5 from J, leaving 22 bases between them. CDR3 nucleotides: TGTGCCAGCAGTTTCCCCCCCGACAGGGCGGGGTGGGAGACCCAGTACTTC. Translated, it gives CASSFPPDRAGWETQYF.

The V call is TRBV7-8, the J call TRBJ2-2; D is unclear. Between the trimmed V and J ends, which lost 7 bases and 3 bases, there was a span of 9 bases. CDR1 is SGHVS and CDR2 is FQNEAQ in the germline V gene. This CDR3 is built from 13 residues. This CDR3 reads CASTYPDTGELFF. CDR3 in DNA: TGTGCCAGCACCTACCCCGACACCGGGGAGCTGTTTTTT.

This clone was counted once. The J gene is TRBJ1-5, the V gene TRBV9; perhaps TRBD1 as D (6 bases). Between the trimmed V and J ends, which lost 4 bases and 1 base, there was a span of 12 bases. From germline, CDR1 is SGDLS and CDR2 YYNGEE. The CDR3 totals 15 residues. The CDR3 loop reads CASSHGGGSNQPQHF. CDR3 in DNA: TGTGCCAGCAGCCACGGGGGCGGAAGCAATCAGCCCCAGCATTTT.

This clone was observed a single time. The V and J genes are TRBV6-1 and TRBJ2-7; TRBD2 might be the D (6 bases). CDR3 size: 15 residues. In germline, CDR1 is MNHNS, CDR2 SASEGT. V was pared by 3 bases and J by 6 bases, with 18 bases between. CDR3 sequence: CASSDQGLSAGEQYF. CDR3 nucleotides: TGTGCCAGCAGTGATCAGGGACTCTCCGCGGGCGAGCAGTACTTC.

The rearrangement uses TRBV7-9 and TRBJ1-3; TRBD1 aligns across 7 bases. This CDR3 has 17 residues. Trimming at V came to 2 bases and at J to 0 bases, leaving 7 bases not matched to a gene. The germline CDR1 and CDR2 sequences are SEHNR and FQNEAQ (reference sequence). CDR3 coding DNA: TGTGCCAGCAGCTTACCGGGGACAGCAGGCTCTGGAAACACCATATATTTT. This translates into CASSLPGTAGSGNTIYF. Full variable domain (missing parts from reference TRBV7-9 and TRBJ1-3): DTGVSQNPRHKITKRGQNVTFRCDPISEHNRLYWYRQTLGQGPEFLTYFQNEAQLEKSRLLSDRFSAERPKGSFSTLEIQRTEQGDSAMYLCASSLPGTAGSGNTIYFGEGSWLTVV.

In its sample, this clone was seen once. V usage is TRBV27 and J usage is TRBJ2-5; TRBD2 matches at 9 bases. The J segment lost 3 bases and the V segment lost 6 bases, leaving 5 bases of the junction unmatched. In germline, CDR1 is MNHEY, CDR2 SMNVEV (reference sequence). This CDR3 spans 14 amino acids. The CDR3 spells CASSLTSGEETQYF. The DNA of the CDR3 is TGTGCCAGCAGCCTGACTAGCGGAGAAGAGACCCAGTACTTC.

The gene calls are TRBV27 and TRBJ2-1; D is unclear. Germline V gene lookup returns CDR1 MNHEY and CDR2 SMNVEV (reference sequence). The V end was cut by 6 bases, the J end by 4 bases, with 19 bases between. This CDR3 is 16 amino acids long. The CDR3 DNA follows: TGTGCCAGCAGGCCTCGAGCACGGACCTTTTACAATGAGCAGTTCTTC. Its translation: CASRPRARTFYNEQFF.

This chain uses TRBV9 with TRBJ2-3; 14 bases match TRBD2. The CDR3 is made up of 16 amino acids. With 3 bases clipped from V and 4 bases from J, the junction kept 4 bases outside the gene matches. Germline assignment: CDR1 SGDLS and CDR2 YYNGEE. The CDR3 coding sequence is TGTGCCAGCAGCGGACTAGCGGGGGGGGCCTCAGATACGCAGTATTTT. The encoded protein is CASSGLAGGASDTQYF.

This clone showed up just a few times. V usage is TRBV28 and J usage is TRBJ1-2, with D perhaps matching TRBD1 (5 bases). V gave up 5 bases and J gave up 2 bases, with 9 bases separating them. This CDR3 spans 13 amino acids. Germline V lookup: CDR1 MDHEN, CDR2 SYDVKM. For the CDR3, the DNA is TGTGCCAGCAGTCCTGCAGGGAACTATGGCTACACCTTC. This encodes CASSPAGNYGYTF.